This T cell receptor beta chain was found in a study of post-analysis software for immune sequencing data. Study information: Relapsing-remitting, secondary progressive and progressive-relapsing courses of multiple sclerosis were included. The study, taken as a whole, reports: F measure clustering grouped samples strongly by preparation batch. With TRBV5-6, TRBV5-1 and TRBV20-1 included, about five TRBV segments were more frequent in patients than in controls. Patients with multiple sclerosis recorded significantly lower normalized Chao1 diversity than controls, the study found.

The germline gives CDR1 MNHEY, CDR2 SMNVEV (reference sequence). CDR3 length: 16 amino acids. The library was made from cDNA and included unique molecular identifiers. T cells numbering roughly 0.85 to 11 million gave rise to some 500,000 cDNA molecules. MiXCR, applied by TCRdb to the PCR reads, yields one record per CDR3 protein. The sample lists approximately 440,000 distinct CDR3 sequences; roughly 45% were seen once. As to this clonotype: Its antigen is still unknown.

The specimen was blood. This receptor was identified in a girl between 5 and 17 years old with multiple sclerosis. The rearrangement links TRBV27 to TRBJ2-4; 9 bases fit TRBD1. The end of the DNA fits TRBJ2-7 better, so the J call may be wrong. The CDR3 DNA sequence: TGTGCCAGCAGTTCCCCAGGGACAGGGTACAGGGGCGAGCAGTACTTC. Its translation: CASSSPGTGYRGEQYF.